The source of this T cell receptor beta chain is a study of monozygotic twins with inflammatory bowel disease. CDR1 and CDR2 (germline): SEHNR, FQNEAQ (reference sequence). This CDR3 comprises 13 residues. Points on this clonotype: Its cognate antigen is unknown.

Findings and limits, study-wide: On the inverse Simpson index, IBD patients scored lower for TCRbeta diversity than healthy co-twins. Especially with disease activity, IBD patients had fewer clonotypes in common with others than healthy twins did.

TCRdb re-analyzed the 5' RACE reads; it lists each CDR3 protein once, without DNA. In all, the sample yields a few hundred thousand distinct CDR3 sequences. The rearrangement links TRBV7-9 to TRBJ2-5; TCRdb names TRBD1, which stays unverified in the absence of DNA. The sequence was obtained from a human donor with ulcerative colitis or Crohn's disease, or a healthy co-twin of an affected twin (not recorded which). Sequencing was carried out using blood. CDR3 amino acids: CASSPRGPETQYF.